Sequencing of this TCR beta chain was carried out in a study of CD8 T cells in Susac syndrome. Germline CDR1 is MGHDK and CDR2 is SYGVNS. The CDR3 sequence is 13 residues long. Isolation of CD8+ and CD4+ T cells was performed negatively, whereas enrichment of TEMRA cells was done by FACS. An amount of RNA that ranged from roughly 0.5 to 1 ug was reverse transcribed with random hexamers. immunoSEQ multiplex PCR amplified TCR beta CDR3 across 54 Vbeta, 13 Jbeta. TCRdb recomputed calls from the immunoSEQ multiplex PCR reads with MiXCR, one row per CDR3 protein. Of around 120,000 distinct CDR3 sequences listed, around 94% are singletons.

Source material: CD4+ T cells from PBMCs. The chain recombines TRBV25-1 with TRBJ2-1; TRBD2 agrees at 8 bases. The clonotype originates from a human donor with multiple sclerosis. The CDR3 DNA is TGTGCAGGGGCGGGGGGTTCCTACAATGAGCAGTTCTTC. Translating it yields CAGAGGSYNEQFF.